The source of this T cell receptor (beta chain) is a study of blood T cell repertoires in COVID-19. TCRdb keeps only in-frame clones here, not all; method: immunoSEQ multiplex PCR. The table has 380,000 or so clones, about 90% seen once; the top ten hold under 1.5%. This clone was found once. The sequencing sample was made of PBMCs or T cells enriched from blood (not recorded which). This TCR derives from a man aged 25-40 years who had recovered from COVID-19.

CDR3 sequence reads: CASSGAANSNQPQHF. CDR3 nucleotide sequence: TGTGCCAGCAGCGGCGCGGCAAATAGCAATCAGCCCCAGCATTTT. The chain couples TRBV7-2 to TRBJ1-5; D ambiguous. The CDR3 is 15 amino acids. Germline-derived CDR1 and CDR2 are SGHTA and FQGNSA. V was trimmed by 5 bases and J by 0 bases, leaving 11 bases between them.